These 9 T cell receptor beta chains were sequenced from one sample in a study of blood T cell repertoires in COVID-19. The protocol was immunoSEQ multiplex PCR, while the TCRdb copy is restricted to in-frame clones and leaves out a portion. Of about 360,000 clones listed, about 89% are singletons. What was sequenced was PBMCs or T cells enriched from blood (not recorded which). These TCRs come from a young man who had recovered from COVID-19.

The chain links TRBV5-3 to TRBJ2-3; the D gene is possibly TRBD2 (6 bases). TRBV5-3 is an ORF, and what it does is uncertain. The CDR3 contains 15 residues. Trimming left V 4 bases short and J 2 bases short, with 14 bases between. DNA of the CDR3: TGTGCCAGAAGCGGAGGTGGGGGGAACACAGATACGCAGTATTTT. It is translated as CARSGGGGNTDTQYF.

This clone was seen just once. The chain couples TRBV19 to TRBJ2-7; 8 bases align to TRBD1. The CDR3 contains 17 residues. Germline values: CDR1 LNHDA, CDR2 SQIVND (reference sequence). The V segment lost 5 bases and the J segment 2 bases; nucleotides outside the gene matches: 14. For the CDR3, the DNA is TGTGCCAGTAGTCCGCAGGGGGCGGACAGGTCCGCCTACGAGCAGTACTTC. This translates into CASSPQGADRSAYEQYF.

This sequence joins TRBV19 and TRBJ2-3; 8 bases map to TRBD2. V trimming: 8 bases; J trimming: 2 bases; junction bases outside the gene matches: 6. The V gene's germline CDR1 is LNHDA and CDR2 SQIVND (reference sequence). This CDR3 contains 14 residues. The CDR3 sequence is CASRGGRYTDTQYF. The CDR3 DNA reads TGTGCCAGTCGCGGGGGGCGATACACAGATACGCAGTATTTT.

This chain uses TRBV13 with TRBJ1-1, with TRBD1 matching 8 bases. There are 15 residues in the CDR3. Germline CDR1 and CDR2: PRHDT and FYEKMQ (reference sequence). V trimming: 5 bases; J trimming: 5 bases; junction bases outside the gene matches: 10. The CDR3 spells CASSRRGQERTEAFF. CDR3 coding DNA: TGTGCCAGCAGCAGGAGGGGACAGGAAAGGACTGAAGCTTTCTTT.

V and J are TRBV7-2 and TRBJ1-1; D possibly corresponds to TRBD1 (5 bases). From germline, CDR1 is SGHTA and CDR2 FQGNSA. V lost 4 bases and J 4 bases, leaving 13 bases between the germline ends. The length of the CDR3 is 14 residues. CDR3 sequence reads: CASSYWGGGTEAFF. As DNA, the CDR3 is TGTGCCAGCAGCTACTGGGGCGGGGGCACTGAAGCTTTCTTT.

This clone was detected a few times. The rearrangement links TRBV3-1 (or the pseudogene TRBV3-2) to TRBJ1-3; tentatively, D is TRBD1 (5 bases). CDR1 and CDR2 from the germline V gene are LGHDT and YNNKEL (reference sequence). The CDR3 totals 13 residues. V shed 3 bases and J shed 4 bases, with 7 bases lying between them. CDR3 residues: CASSQGRGNTIYF. CDR3 nucleotide sequence: TGTGCCAGCAGCCAGGGGCGGGGAAACACCATATATTTT.

The chain links TRBV25-1 to TRBJ1-2, with 11 bases identical to TRBD1. CDR3 length: 18 amino acids. The J segment lost 4 bases and the V segment lost 8 bases, leaving 18 bases of the junction unmatched. Germline V gene sequence: CDR1 MGHDK, CDR2 SYGVNS. The CDR3 DNA follows: TGTGCCAGCGCCAACGAGGGACAGGGGGGTTCGTCCGGCTATGGCTACACCTTC. Amino acids: CASANEGQGGSSGYGYTF.

The genes are TRBV10-3 and TRBJ1-1, with 7 bases fitting TRBD1. Per the germline V gene, CDR1 is ENHRY and CDR2 is SYGVKD. The CDR3 is 15 amino acids. V gave up 6 bases and J gave up 4 bases; unmatched junction bases: 11. CDR3 sequence reads: CAIRKDRDRSTEAFF. The CDR3 coding sequence is TGTGCCATCAGGAAAGACAGGGATAGGTCCACTGAAGCTTTCTTT.

Written as DNA, the CDR3 is TGTGCCAGCAGTTTTTCCGGGGGAAATCCGGGCTACACCTTC. Its translation is CASSFSGGNPGYTF. The V gene is TRBV27, the J gene TRBJ1-2, with D possibly TRBD1 on 5 matching bases. Trimming removed 3 bases at V and 8 bases at J, with 16 bases between. Germline values: CDR1 MNHEY, CDR2 SMNVEV (reference sequence). This CDR3 is built from 14 residues.